This is a list of T cell receptor beta chains from one sample in a study of type 1 regulatory T cells. No antigen has been identified for these receptors. TCRdb reprocessed the reads with MiXCR, giving one entry per CDR3 protein. The sample comprises tens of thousands of distinct CDR3 sequences, over 9% of which are singletons, and 6.5% to 9% rests with the top ten. The source material was cultured non-Tr1 T cells, either the whole culture or a sorted T cell fraction (not recorded which). Receptors were obtained from a human donor in good health. Both conserved end residues are part of each CDR3. A D gene is named only where the DNA matches it firmly. The size of a clone is reported for some rows only, either as once, few or many, or as a class for expanded clones.

V gene	D gene	clone size	J gene	CDR3 length	CDR3 protein	CDR3 DNA
TRBV5-6	.	few	TRBJ2-1	17	CASSLSLVPGIYNEQFF	TGTGCCAGCAGCTTGAGTCTCGTACCTGGGATCTACAATGAGCAGTTCTTC
TRBV20-1	TRBD2	many	TRBJ2-1	14	CSAREASGSNEQFF	TGCAGTGCTAGAGAGGCTAGCGGGAGTAATGAGCAGTTCTTC
TRBV5-1	.	few	TRBJ2-2	14	CASSLEGNTGELFF	TGCGCCAGCAGCTTGGAAGGGAACACCGGGGAGCTGTTTTTT
TRBV20-1	.	many	TRBJ2-3	15	CSAKVVAGWGDTQYF	TGCAGTGCTAAAGTTGTGGCAGGCTGGGGAGATACGCAGTATTTT
TRBV6-1	.	.	TRBJ1-4	13	CASSEAFHLTRFF	TGTGCCAGCAGTGAAGCGTTTCACCTTACTCGTTTTTTT
TRBV7-9	.	once	TRBJ2-2	14	CAGSLLLAAGELFF	TGTGCCGGCAGCTTACTGCTAGCCGCCGGGGAGCTGTTTTTT
TRBV5-1	TRBD1	many	TRBJ1-4	15	CASSLAGTGYEKLFF	TGCGCCAGCAGCTTGGCCGGGACAGGGTACGAAAAACTGTTTTTT
TRBV6-1	.	.	TRBJ1-1	14	CASSLGLVDTEAFF	TGTGCCAGCAGTCTGGGGCTGGTCGACACTGAAGCTTTCTTT
TRBV10-3	.	many	TRBJ1-5	15	CAISDSGRGVQPQHF	TGTGCCATCAGTGACTCTGGCCGAGGCGTCCAGCCCCAGCATTTT
TRBV12-3/TRBV12-4	.	.	TRBJ1-1	13	CASSLSGTGEAFF	TGTGCCAGCAGTTTATCCGGAACAGGTGAAGCTTTCTTT
TRBV3-1	.	many	TRBJ1-5	15	CASSHGGSENQPQHF	TGTGCCAGCAGCCATGGGGGCTCGGAGAATCAGCCCCAGCATTTT
TRBV30	.	many	TRBJ2-7	14	CAWTLGTLASEQYF	TGTGCCTGGACTTTAGGGACTCTCGCCAGCGAGCAGTACTTC
TRBV20-1	TRBD2	few	TRBJ2-7	13	CSAPTSGAYEQYF	TGCAGTGCCCCTACTAGCGGGGCCTACGAGCAGTACTTC
TRBV5-1	TRBD1	few	TRBJ2-1	14	CATSDRGEYNEQFF	TGCGCCACCTCGGACAGGGGAGAGTACAATGAGCAGTTCTTC
TRBV29-1	.	many	TRBJ2-6	15	CSVQALSSGANVLTF	TGCAGCGTCCAGGCCCTTAGCTCTGGGGCCAACGTCCTGACTTTC
TRBV7-2	.	many	TRBJ2-2	15	CASSRGPENTGELFF	TGTGCCAGCAGCCGGGGGCCAGAGAACACCGGGGAGCTGTTTTTT
TRBV6-2/TRBV6-3	.	.	TRBJ1-5	16	CASSLILPGGNQPQHF	TGTGCCAGCAGCCTGATCCTCCCAGGGGGCAATCAGCCCCAGCATTTT
TRBV7-9	.	.	TRBJ1-2	14	CASSLAGGTYGYTF	TGTGCCAGCAGCTTAGCGGGCGGGACCTATGGCTACACCTTC
TRBV5-1	TRBD2	.	TRBJ2-1	16	CASSPLTSGSYNEQFF	TGCGCCAGCAGCCCGCTTACTAGCGGGTCCTACAATGAGCAGTTCTTC
TRBV3-1	.	many	TRBJ1-2	12	CASSHGGGGYTF	TGTGCCAGCAGCCATGGAGGGGGGGGCTACACCTTC